The TCR beta chain described here comes from a study of T-cell memory formation after mild COVID-19. Germline CDR1 and CDR2: DFQATT and SNEGSKA (reference sequence). This CDR3 is built from 14 residues. Between the trimmed V and J ends, which lost 0 bases and 6 bases, there was a span of 12 bases. General observations from the study: Clones contracting across day 15 to 85 had a balanced CD4/CD8 profile; later expanding clones leaned CD4+.

TCRdb redid the calling of the 5' RACE reads with MiXCR, one entry per CDR3 protein. The sample records more than 150,000 distinct CDR3 sequences, less than 20% being singletons. Turning to this clonotype: Its antigen is unidentified.

The TCR comes from a man aged 18 to 30 who had mild COVID-19 (a few samples of this study predate the infection). Cell type and time point are not known. The sequencing input was PBMCs or a T cell subset sorted from them (not recorded which). The gene calls are TRBV20-1 and TRBJ2-1, with D possibly being TRBD1 (6 bases). The CDR3 region has the DNA TGCAGTGCTAGAGATGCGCGAGGGGGCAATGAGCAGTTCTTC. Its translation: CSARDARGGNEQFF.